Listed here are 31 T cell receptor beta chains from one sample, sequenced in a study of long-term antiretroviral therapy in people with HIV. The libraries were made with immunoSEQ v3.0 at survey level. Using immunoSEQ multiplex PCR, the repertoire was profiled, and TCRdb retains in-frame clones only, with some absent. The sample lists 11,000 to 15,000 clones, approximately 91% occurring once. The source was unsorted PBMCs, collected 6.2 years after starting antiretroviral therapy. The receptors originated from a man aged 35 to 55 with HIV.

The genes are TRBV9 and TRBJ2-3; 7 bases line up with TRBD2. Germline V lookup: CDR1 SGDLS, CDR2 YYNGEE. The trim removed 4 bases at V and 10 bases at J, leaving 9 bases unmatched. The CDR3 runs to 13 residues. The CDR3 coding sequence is TGTGCCAGCAGCTCCTCACTAGCGACGGCGCAGTATTTT. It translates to CASSSSLATAQYF.

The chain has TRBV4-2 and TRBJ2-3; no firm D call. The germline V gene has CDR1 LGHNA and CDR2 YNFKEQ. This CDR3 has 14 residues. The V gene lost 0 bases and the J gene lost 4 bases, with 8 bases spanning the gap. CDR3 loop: CASSQDRASDTQYF. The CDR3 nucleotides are TGTGCCAGCAGCCAAGATAGGGCATCAGATACGCAGTATTTT.

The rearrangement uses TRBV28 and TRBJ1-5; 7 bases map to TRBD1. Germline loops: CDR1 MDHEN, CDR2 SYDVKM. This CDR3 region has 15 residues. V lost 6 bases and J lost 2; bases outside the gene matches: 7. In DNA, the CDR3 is TGTGCCAGCAGGCGAGACAGGGTTCGCAATCAGCCCCAGCATTTT. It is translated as CASRRDRVRNQPQHF.

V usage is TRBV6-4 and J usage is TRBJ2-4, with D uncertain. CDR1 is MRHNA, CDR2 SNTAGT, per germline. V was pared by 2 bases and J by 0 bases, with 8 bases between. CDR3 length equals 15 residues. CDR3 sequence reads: CASSDPRLAKNIQYF. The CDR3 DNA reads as TGTGCCAGCAGTGACCCCAGATTAGCCAAAAACATTCAGTACTTC.

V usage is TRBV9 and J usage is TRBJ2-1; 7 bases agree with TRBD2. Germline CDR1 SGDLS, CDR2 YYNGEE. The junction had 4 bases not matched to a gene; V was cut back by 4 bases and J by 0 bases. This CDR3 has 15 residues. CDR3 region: CASSRGESSYNEQFF. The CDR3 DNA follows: TGTGCCAGCAGCCGGGGGGAGAGCTCCTACAATGAGCAGTTCTTC.

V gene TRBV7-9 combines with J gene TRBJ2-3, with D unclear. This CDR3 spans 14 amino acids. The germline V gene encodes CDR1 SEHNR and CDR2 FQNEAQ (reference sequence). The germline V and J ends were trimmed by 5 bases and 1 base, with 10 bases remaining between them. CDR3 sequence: CASSRNGGTDTQYF. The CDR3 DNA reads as TGTGCCAGCAGCAGGAACGGAGGCACAGATACGCAGTATTTT.

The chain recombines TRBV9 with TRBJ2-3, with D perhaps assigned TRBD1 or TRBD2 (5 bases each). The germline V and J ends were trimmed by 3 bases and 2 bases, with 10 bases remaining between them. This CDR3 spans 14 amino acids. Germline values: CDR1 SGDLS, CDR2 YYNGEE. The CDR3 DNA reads TGTGCCAGCAGCGCCCGGGACCCCACAGATACGCAGTATTTT. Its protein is CASSARDPTDTQYF.

In DNA form, the CDR3 reads TGCGCCAGCAGTGGGGTGACAAGCTACGAGCAGTACTTC. Amino acid sequence: CASSGVTSYEQYF. The rearrangement uses TRBV5-1 and TRBJ2-7; D uncertain. V was trimmed by 5 bases and J by 3 bases, leaving 12 bases between them. Germline V gene sequence: CDR1 SGHRS, CDR2 YFSETQ. This CDR3 contains 13 residues.

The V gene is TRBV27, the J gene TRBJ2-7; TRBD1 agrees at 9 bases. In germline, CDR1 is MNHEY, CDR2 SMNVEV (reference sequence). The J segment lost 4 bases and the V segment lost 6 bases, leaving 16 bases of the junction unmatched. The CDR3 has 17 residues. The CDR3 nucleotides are TGTGCCAGCAGGACGGGACAGGGTAGGTCGGTTTCTTACGAGCAGTACTTC. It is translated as CASRTGQGRSVSYEQYF.

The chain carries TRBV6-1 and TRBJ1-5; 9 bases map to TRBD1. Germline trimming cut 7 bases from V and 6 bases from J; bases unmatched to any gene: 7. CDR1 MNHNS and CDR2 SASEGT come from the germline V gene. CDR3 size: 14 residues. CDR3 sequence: CASITGQGFQPQHF. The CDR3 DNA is TGTGCCAGCATAACGGGACAGGGATTTCAGCCCCAGCATTTT.

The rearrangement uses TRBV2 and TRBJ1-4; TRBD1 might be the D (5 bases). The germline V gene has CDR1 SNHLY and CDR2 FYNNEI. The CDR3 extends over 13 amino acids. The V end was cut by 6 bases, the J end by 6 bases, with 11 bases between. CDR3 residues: CASRRGIDEKLFF. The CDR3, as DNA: TGTGCCAGCAGACGGGGCATTGATGAAAAACTGTTTTTT.

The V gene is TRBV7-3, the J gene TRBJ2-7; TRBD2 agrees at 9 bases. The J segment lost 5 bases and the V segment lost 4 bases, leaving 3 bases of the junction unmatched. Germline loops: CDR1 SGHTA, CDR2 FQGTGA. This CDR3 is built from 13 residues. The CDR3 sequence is CASSYSSGNEQYF. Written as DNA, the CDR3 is TGTGCCAGCAGCTATTCTAGCGGGAACGAGCAGTACTTC.

DNA for the CDR3: TGCAGCGTCGAGGGCGCCGGTTACGAGCAGTACTTC. It encodes CSVEGAGYEQYF. The genes are TRBV29-1 and TRBJ2-7, with TRBD2 as a possible D gene (5 bases). The germline gives CDR1 SQVTM, CDR2 ANQGSEA. The CDR3 has 12 residues. The V and J ends lost 6 bases and 4 bases respectively, with 13 bases between them.

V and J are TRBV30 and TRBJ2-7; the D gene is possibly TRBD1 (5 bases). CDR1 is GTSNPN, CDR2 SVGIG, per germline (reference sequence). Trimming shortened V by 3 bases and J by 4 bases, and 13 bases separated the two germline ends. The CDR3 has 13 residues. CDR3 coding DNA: TGTGCCTGGAGCATGGGGCTGATATACGAGCAGTACTTC. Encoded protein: CAWSMGLIYEQYF. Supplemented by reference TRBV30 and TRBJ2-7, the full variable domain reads SQTIHQWPATLVQPVGSPLSLECTVEGTSNPNLYWYRQAAGRGLQLLFYSVGIGQISSEVPQNLSASRPQDRQFILSSKKLLLSDSGFYLCAWSMGLIYEQYFGPGTRLTVT.

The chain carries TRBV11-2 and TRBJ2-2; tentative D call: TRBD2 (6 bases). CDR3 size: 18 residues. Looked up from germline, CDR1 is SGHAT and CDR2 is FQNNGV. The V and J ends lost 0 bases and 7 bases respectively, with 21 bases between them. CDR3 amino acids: CASSLEGRRSSRDGELFF. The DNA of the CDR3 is TGTGCCAGCAGCTTAGAAGGGAGGAGATCATCAAGGGACGGGGAGCTGTTTTTT.

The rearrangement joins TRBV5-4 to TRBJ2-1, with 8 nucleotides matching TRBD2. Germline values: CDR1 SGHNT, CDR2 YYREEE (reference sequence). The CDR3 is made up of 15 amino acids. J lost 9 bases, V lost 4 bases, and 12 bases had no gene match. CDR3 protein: CASSDPGLGYAEQFF. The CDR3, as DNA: TGTGCCAGCAGCGATCCGGGACTAGGATACGCTGAGCAGTTCTTC.

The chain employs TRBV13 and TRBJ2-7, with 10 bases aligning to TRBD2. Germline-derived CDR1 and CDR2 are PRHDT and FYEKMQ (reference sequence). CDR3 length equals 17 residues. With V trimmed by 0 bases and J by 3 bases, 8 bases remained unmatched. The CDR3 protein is CASSLGGYSGRFYEQYF. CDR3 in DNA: TGTGCCAGCAGCTTAGGGGGCTATAGCGGGAGGTTCTACGAGCAGTACTTC. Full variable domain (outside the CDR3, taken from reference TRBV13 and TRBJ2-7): AAGVIQSPRHLIKEKRETATLKCYPIPRHDTVYWYQQGPGQDPQFLISFYEKMQSDKGSIPDRFSAQQFSDYHSELNMSSLELGDSALYFCASSLGGYSGRFYEQYFGPGTRLTVT.

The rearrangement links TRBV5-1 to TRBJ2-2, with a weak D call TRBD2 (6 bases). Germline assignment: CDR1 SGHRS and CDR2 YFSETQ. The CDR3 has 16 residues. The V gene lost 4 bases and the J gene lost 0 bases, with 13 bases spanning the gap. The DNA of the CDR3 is TGCGCCAGCAGCCATAGCGGAGGGGCGAACACCGGGGAGCTGTTTTTT. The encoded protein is CASSHSGGANTGELFF.

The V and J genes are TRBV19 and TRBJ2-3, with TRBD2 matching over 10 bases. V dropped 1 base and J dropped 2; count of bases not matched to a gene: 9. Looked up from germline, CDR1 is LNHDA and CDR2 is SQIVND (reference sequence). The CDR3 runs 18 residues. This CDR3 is CASSIAGPSGSFTDTQYF. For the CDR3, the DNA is TGTGCCAGTAGTATAGCCGGTCCTAGCGGGAGTTTCACAGATACGCAGTATTTT.

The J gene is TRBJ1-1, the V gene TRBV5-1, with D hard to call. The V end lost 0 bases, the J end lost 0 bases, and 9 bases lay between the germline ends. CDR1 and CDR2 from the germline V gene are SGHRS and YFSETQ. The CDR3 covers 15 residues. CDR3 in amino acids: CASSLEMQLNTEAFF. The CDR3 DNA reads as TGCGCCAGCAGCTTGGAGATGCAGTTGAACACTGAAGCTTTCTTT.

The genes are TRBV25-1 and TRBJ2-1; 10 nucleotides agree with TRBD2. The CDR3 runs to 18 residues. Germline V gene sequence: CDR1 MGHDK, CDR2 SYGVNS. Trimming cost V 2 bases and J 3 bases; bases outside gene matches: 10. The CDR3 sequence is CASSEDGAGGPLYNEQFF. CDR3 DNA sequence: TGTGCCAGCAGTGAAGATGGAGCGGGAGGGCCTCTCTACAATGAGCAGTTCTTC.

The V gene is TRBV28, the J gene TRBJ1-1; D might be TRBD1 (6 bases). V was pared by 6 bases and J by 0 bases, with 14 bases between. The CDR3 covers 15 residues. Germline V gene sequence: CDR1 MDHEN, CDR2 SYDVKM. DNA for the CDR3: TGTGCCAGCAGGCGGGGGGGGGACATGAACACTGAAGCTTTCTTT. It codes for CASRRGGDMNTEAFF.

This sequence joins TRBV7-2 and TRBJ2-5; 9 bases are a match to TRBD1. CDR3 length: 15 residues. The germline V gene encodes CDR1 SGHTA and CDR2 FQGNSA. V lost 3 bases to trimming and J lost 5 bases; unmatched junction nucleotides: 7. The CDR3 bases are TGTGCCAGCAGCTTCTGGACAGGGGAGGGGGAGACCCAGTACTTC. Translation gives CASSFWTGEGETQYF.

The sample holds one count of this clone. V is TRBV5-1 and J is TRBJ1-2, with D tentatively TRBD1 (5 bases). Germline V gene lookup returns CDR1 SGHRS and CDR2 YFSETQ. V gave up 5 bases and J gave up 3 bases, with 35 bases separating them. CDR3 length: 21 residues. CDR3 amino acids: CASRLIATDRDLNLADYGYTF. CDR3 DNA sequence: TGCGCCAGCAGACTTATAGCCACCGACCGGGACCTGAATCTTGCGGACTATGGCTACACCTTC. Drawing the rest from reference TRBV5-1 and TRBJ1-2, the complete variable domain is KAGVTQTPRYLIKTRGQQVTLSCSPISGHRSVSWYQQTPGQGLQFLFEYFSETQRNKGNFPGRFSGRQFSNSRSEMNVSTLELGDSALYLCASRLIATDRDLNLADYGYTFGSGTRLTVV.

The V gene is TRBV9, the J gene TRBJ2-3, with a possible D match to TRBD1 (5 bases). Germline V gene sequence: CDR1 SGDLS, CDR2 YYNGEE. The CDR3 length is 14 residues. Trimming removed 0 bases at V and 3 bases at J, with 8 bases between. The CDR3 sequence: CASSVEGLTDTQYF. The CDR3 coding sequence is TGTGCCAGCAGCGTAGAGGGGCTTACAGATACGCAGTATTTT.

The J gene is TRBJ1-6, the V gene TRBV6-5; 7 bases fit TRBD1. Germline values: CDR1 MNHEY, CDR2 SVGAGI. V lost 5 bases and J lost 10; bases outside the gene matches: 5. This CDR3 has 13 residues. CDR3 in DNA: TGTGCCAGCAGTGACAGGGTGGACTCACCCCTCCACTTT. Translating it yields CASSDRVDSPLHF.

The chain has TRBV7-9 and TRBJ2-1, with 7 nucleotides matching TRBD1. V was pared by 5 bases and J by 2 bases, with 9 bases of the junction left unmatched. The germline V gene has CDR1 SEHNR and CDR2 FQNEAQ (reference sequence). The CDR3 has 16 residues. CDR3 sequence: CASSTPRDSAYNEQFF. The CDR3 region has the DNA TGTGCCAGCAGCACCCCCCGGGACAGCGCCTACAATGAGCAGTTCTTC.

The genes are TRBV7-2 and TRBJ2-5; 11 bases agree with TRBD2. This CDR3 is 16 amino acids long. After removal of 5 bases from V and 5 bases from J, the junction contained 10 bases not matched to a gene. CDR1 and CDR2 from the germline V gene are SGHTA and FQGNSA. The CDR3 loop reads CASSPPRTSGLETQYF. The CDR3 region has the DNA TGTGCCAGCAGCCCTCCCCGGACTAGCGGGCTGGAGACCCAGTACTTC.

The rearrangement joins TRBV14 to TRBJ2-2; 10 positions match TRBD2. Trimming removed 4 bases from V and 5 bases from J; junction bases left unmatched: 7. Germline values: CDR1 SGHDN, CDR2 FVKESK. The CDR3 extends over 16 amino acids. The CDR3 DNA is TGTGCCAGCAGCCCAGTAGCGGGAGGCCTTACCGGGGAGCTGTTTTTT. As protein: CASSPVAGGLTGELFF.

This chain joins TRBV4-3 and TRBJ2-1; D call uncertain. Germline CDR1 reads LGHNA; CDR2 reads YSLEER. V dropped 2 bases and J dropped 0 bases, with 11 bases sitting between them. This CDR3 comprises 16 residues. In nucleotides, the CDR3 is TGCGCCAGCAGCCAAAATATTCTCAGCTCCTACAATGAGCAGTTCTTC. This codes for CASSQNILSSYNEQFF.

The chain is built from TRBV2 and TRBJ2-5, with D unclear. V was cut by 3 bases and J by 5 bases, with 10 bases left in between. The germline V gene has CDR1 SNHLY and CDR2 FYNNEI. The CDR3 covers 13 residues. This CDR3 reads CASSDHEWETQYF. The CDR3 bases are TGTGCCAGCAGTGACCATGAGTGGGAGACCCAGTACTTC.